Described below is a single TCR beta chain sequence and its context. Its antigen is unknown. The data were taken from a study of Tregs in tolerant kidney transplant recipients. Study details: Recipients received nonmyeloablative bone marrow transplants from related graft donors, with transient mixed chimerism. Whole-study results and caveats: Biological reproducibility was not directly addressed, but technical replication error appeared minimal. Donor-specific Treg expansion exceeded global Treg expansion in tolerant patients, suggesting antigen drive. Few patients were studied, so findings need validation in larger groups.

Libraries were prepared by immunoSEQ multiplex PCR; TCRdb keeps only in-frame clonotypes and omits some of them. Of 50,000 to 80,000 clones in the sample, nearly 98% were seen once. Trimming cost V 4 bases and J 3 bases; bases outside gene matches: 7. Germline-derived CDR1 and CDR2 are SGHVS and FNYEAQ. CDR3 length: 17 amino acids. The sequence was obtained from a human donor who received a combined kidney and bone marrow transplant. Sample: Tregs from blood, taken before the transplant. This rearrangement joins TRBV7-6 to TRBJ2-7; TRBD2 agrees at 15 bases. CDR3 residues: CASSSGLAGGGDYEQYF. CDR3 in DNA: TGTGCCAGCAGCTCGGGACTAGCGGGAGGCGGTGACTACGAGCAGTACTTC.